This T cell receptor beta chain was documented in a study of CD8 T cells in ankylosing spondylitis. Study results and limitations: In ankylosing spondylitis blood, a motif of 7 to 9 highly homologous TCR beta variants appeared characteristic. Disease-linked clones reportedly showed significant enrichment in matched ankylosing spondylitis synovial fluid.

The CDR3 runs 15 residues. Germline V CDR1 and CDR2: SGHTA, FQGNSA. Trimming cost V 2 bases and J 1 base, with 12 bases left between them. TCRdb re-called the 5' RACE reads with MiXCR, one entry per CDR3 protein. The profile covers 500,000 to 650,000 distinct CDR3 sequences, with approximately 5% appearing a single time and around 3.6% taken by the ten largest. The sample holds many counts of this clonotype. Antigen unknown. This chain joins TRBV7-2 and TRBJ2-7, with no clear D. The receptor was derived from a male donor with ankylosing spondylitis. Material for sequencing was blood, either unsorted or a sorted T cell fraction (not recorded which). In DNA, the CDR3 is TGTGCCAGCAGCTTATTCGGTGGGCCGTCCTACGAGCAGTACTTC. Translation gives CASSLFGGPSYEQYF.